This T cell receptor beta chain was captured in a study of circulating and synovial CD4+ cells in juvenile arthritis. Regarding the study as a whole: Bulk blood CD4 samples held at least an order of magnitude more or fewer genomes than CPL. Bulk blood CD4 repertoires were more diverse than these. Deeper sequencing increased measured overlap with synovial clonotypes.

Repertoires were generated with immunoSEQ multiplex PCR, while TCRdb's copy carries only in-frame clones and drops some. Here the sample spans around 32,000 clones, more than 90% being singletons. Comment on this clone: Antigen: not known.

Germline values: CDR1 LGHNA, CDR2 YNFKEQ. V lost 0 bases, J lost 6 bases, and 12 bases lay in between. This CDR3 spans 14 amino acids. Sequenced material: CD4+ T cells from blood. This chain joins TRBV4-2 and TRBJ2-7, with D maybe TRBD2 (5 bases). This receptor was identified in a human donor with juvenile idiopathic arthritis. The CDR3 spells CASSQDGQRGEQYF. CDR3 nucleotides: TGTGCCAGCAGCCAAGATGGTCAACGGGGCGAGCAGTACTTC.